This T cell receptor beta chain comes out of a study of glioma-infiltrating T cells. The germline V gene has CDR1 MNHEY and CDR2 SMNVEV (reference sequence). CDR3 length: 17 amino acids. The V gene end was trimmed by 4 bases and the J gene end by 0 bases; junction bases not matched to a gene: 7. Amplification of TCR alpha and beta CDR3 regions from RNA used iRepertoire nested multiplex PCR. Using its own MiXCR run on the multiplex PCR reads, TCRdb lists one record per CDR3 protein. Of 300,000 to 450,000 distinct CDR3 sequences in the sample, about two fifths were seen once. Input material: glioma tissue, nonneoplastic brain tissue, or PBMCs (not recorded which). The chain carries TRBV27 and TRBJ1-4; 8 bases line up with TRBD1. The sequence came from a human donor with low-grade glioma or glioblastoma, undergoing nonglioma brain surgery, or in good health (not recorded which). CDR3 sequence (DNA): TGTGCCAGCAGTTACGGACAGGGCCATACAACTAATGAAAAACTGTTTTTT. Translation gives CASSYGQGHTTNEKLFF.